The 12 T cell receptor beta chains below were found in one sample sequenced in a study of T cell responses to AZD1222 COVID-19 vaccine. Assay: immunoSEQ multiplex PCR; the TCRdb copy retains only in-frame clones and omits some. The repertoire has 150,000 to 200,000 clones, about nine tenths of them found once; the top ten carry around 2.9%. This sample comprised peripheral blood, obtained on day 0 of MenACWY control vaccination. Source of these receptors: an adult in good health.

The V gene is TRBV11-2, the J gene TRBJ2-2; 7 nucleotides agree with TRBD1. This CDR3 comprises 16 residues. V shed 3 bases and J 7 bases; nucleotides not matched to a gene: 11. Germline loops: CDR1 SGHAT, CDR2 FQNNGV. CDR3: CASSFLTGTYDGELFF. The DNA for the CDR3 is TGTGCCAGCAGCTTCCTGACAGGGACCTATGACGGGGAGCTGTTTTTT.

In this sample, this clone turned up a few times. This chain uses TRBV10-3 with TRBJ1-1, with TRBD1 matching 8 bases. CDR1 ENHRY and CDR2 SYGVKD come from the germline V gene. The CDR3 is 17 amino acids. The junction had 10 bases not matched to a gene; V was cut back by 4 bases and J by 0 bases. The CDR3 is CAISGGGTGTMNTEAFF. The CDR3 DNA reads as TGTGCCATCAGTGGAGGCGGGACAGGAACTATGAACACTGAAGCTTTCTTT.

Comment on this clone: Other DNA sequences in this sample translate to the same CDR3. The CDR3 bases are TGTGCCAGCTCACCGCTCGGACAGGGGAATTCACCCCTCCACTTT. Its protein is CASSPLGQGNSPLHF. The chain joins TRBV18 to TRBJ1-6, with 9 bases matching TRBD1. This CDR3 comprises 15 residues. In germline, CDR1 is KGHSH, CDR2 LQKENI. Trimming took 3 bases from V and 7 from J; bases not matched to a gene: 4.

The rearrangement joins TRBV27 to TRBJ2-3; TRBD1 matches 7 bases. This CDR3 has 14 amino acids. Germline trimming cut 4 bases from V and 4 bases from J; bases unmatched to any gene: 5. Per germline, CDR1 MNHEY and CDR2 SMNVEV (reference sequence). CDR3: CASSSRQGADTQYF. CDR3 in DNA: TGTGCCAGCAGTTCAAGACAGGGAGCAGATACGCAGTATTTT.

The V and J genes are TRBV11-2 and TRBJ1-3, with 9 bases matching TRBD1. This CDR3 comprises 16 residues. Germline V CDR1 and CDR2: SGHAT, FQNNGV. Unmatched junction bases numbered 9, after V lost 5 bases and J lost 4 bases. CDR3 DNA sequence: TGTGCCAGCAGCCATGGAACAGGGGGCTTGGGAAACACCATATATTTT. Protein sequence: CASSHGTGGLGNTIYF.

Notes on this clone: The same CDR3 can be traced to other DNA sequences in this sample. CDR3 in amino acids: CASSVRGGVTDTQYF. CDR3 DNA sequence: TGTGCCAGCAGCGTTCGAGGGGGGGTCACAGATACGCAGTATTTT. This chain uses TRBV9 with TRBJ2-3; a weak D match, TRBD2 (7 bases). The CDR3 runs to 15 residues. V lost 2 bases and J 2 bases, leaving 12 bases between the germline ends. Germline V CDR1 and CDR2: SGDLS, YYNGEE.

The sample holds one count of this clone. The V gene is TRBV5-4, the J gene TRBJ1-1; possible D gene TRBD1, 5 bases. Germline-derived CDR1 and CDR2 are SGHNT and YYREEE (reference sequence). This CDR3 comprises 14 residues. Trimming pared 4 bases from V and 11 bases from J, leaving 21 bases between. This CDR3 is CASSSTGGFRLAFF. The CDR3, as DNA: TGTGCCAGCAGCAGTACTGGGGGGTTTCGCTTGGCTTTCTTT.

This clone has just a few counts. This chain uses TRBV12-5 with TRBJ1-3; D possibly corresponds to TRBD1 (6 bases). Trimming took off 7 bases at V and 0 bases at J, with 16 bases between the two ends. Per germline, CDR1 LGHNT and CDR2 FRNRAP. The CDR3 is 16 amino acids. This CDR3 is CASALDSSNSGNTIYF. In DNA, the CDR3 is TGTGCTAGTGCCCTGGACAGTTCAAACTCTGGAAACACCATATATTTT.

This chain uses TRBV7-9 with TRBJ1-3; no firm D call. This CDR3 spans 14 amino acids. Trimming left V 8 bases short and J 0 bases short, with 11 bases between. In germline, CDR1 is SEHNR, CDR2 FQNEAQ (reference sequence). CDR3 sequence (DNA): TGTGCCAGCCCGCACGCCAGCTCTGGAAACACCATATATTTT. Its protein product is CASPHASSGNTIYF.

This clone appeared a single time. The V call is TRBV7-2, the J call TRBJ2-1; 11 bases match TRBD1. The CDR3 runs to 17 residues. V shed 5 bases, J shed 5 bases, and the junction held 11 bases outside the gene matches. CDR1 and CDR2 (germline): SGHTA, FQGNSA. CDR3 sequence reads: CASSGRVGTGGDNEQFF. The CDR3 DNA reads TGTGCCAGCAGCGGTAGGGTAGGGACAGGGGGGGACAATGAGCAGTTCTTC.

V usage is TRBV12-3 or TRBV12-4 and J usage is TRBJ1-3, with a tentative D call TRBD1 (5 bases). Trimming pared 3 bases from V and 4 bases from J, leaving 7 bases between. The CDR3 extends over 13 amino acids. CDR3 residues: CASSFAGGNTIYF. CDR3 in DNA: TGTGCCAGCAGTTTTGCAGGGGGAAACACCATATATTTT.

The CDR3: CASSLSFPQGALEQYF. CDR3 sequence (DNA): TGTGCCAGCAGCTTGTCATTTCCTCAGGGGGCTCTCGAGCAGTACTTC. V is TRBV5-5 and J is TRBJ2-7; TRBD1 matches at 8 bases. CDR3 size: 16 residues. Germline V gene lookup returns CDR1 SGHKS and CDR2 YYEKEE (reference sequence). Trimming took 1 base from V and 6 from J; bases not matched to a gene: 12.